This paragraph covers one T cell receptor beta chain sequence. The data derive from a study of shared T cell receptors in the human thymus. V was shortened by 5 bases and J by 3 bases, with 10 bases between the two germline ends. From germline, CDR1 is SEHNR and CDR2 FQNEAQ (reference sequence). This CDR3 spans 14 amino acids. The method was immunoSEQ multiplex PCR; TCRdb's version includes in-frame clones alone and lacks a portion of them. The profile shows roughly 410,000 clones, 95% of them singletons. Sequences were obtained from thymocytes. This TCR derives from a human donor. The chain links TRBV7-9 to TRBJ1-4; D gene ambiguous. CDR3 sequence reads: CASSHFPPNEKLFF. In DNA, the CDR3 is TGTGCCAGCAGCCATTTCCCGCCTAATGAAAAACTGTTTTTT.